This TCR beta chain originates from a study of radiation and T cells in renal cell carcinoma. TCRdb's table, derived via immunoSEQ multiplex PCR, lists solely in-frame clones and lacks some. The data contain roughly 10,000 clones, roughly 58% of them singletons. The treatment: treatment-naive control, cytoreductive nephrectomy. Control tumors came from treatment-naive patients without prior radiation. The CDR3 has 13 residues. Between the trimmed V and J ends, which lost 8 bases and 0 bases, there was a span of 11 bases. Study observations and caveats: Tumor samples were small regions of around 1 g.

Of note for this clone: The antigen is undetermined.

The clonotype was recovered from a man aged 35 to 55 with renal cell carcinoma. The chain carries TRBV5-3 and TRBJ1-1, with D uncertain. TRBV5-3 is identified as an open reading frame with a role that is uncertain. The sample in question was tumor tissue, obtained from a patient whose treatment was nephrectomy without radiotherapy. This CDR3 reads CASRLDLNTEAFF. The CDR3 nucleotides read TGTGCCAGCAGGTTGGACCTGAACACTGAAGCTTTCTTT.